Shown below are 5 T cell receptor beta chains from a single sample sequenced in a study of T-cell reconstitution after alpha-beta-depleted transplantation in children. TCRbeta library preparation incorporated unique molecular identifiers. TCRdb called the PCR reads again in MiXCR, with one record for every CDR3 protein. The sample lists about 300,000 distinct CDR3 sequences; 9.5% to 13% were seen once. The material sequenced was PBMCs, taken before TCRalphabeta/CD19-depleted stem cell transplant. The source is a boy under three years old with acute myeloid leukemia, due to receive a stem cell transplant.

This clonotype has a count of ten or more. The chain recombines TRBV4-2 with TRBJ2-5; D is possibly TRBD2 (5 bases). There are 15 residues in the CDR3. Trimming shortened V by 1 base and J by 3 bases, and 12 bases separated the two germline ends. CDR1 and CDR2 (germline): LGHNA, YNFKEQ. For the CDR3, the DNA is TGTGCCAGCAGCCAAGGGTGGTCGGGGAAAGAGACCCAGTACTTC. Amino acid sequence: CASSQGWSGKETQYF.

This clonotype showed up many times. The V and J genes are TRBV4-1 and TRBJ2-3; 7 nucleotides line up with TRBD2. Per the germline V gene, CDR1 is MGHRA and CDR2 is YSYEKL. The CDR3 is 14 amino acids. With 0 bases clipped from V and 3 bases from J, the junction kept 0 bases outside the gene matches. CDR3 nucleotide sequence: TGCGCCAGCAGCCAAGACGGGGGGACAGATACGCAGTATTTT. This codes for CASSQDGGTDTQYF.

This clonotype has a handful of counts. This chain uses TRBV27 with TRBJ2-2; D is uncertain. Trimming removed 4 bases from V and 7 bases from J, with 10 bases in between. Germline V gene lookup returns CDR1 MNHEY and CDR2 SMNVEV (reference sequence). This CDR3 region has 13 residues. As DNA, the CDR3 is TGTGCCAGCAGTTCACGGGCCCGCGGGGAGCTGTTTTTT. Translated, it gives CASSSRARGELFF.

This clonotype was observed a handful of times. The rearrangement joins TRBV7-2 to TRBJ2-7, with 12 nucleotides matching TRBD2. The CDR3 contains 17 residues. V lost 5 bases to trimming and J lost 0 bases; unmatched junction nucleotides: 8. CDR1 SGHTA and CDR2 FQGNSA come from the germline V gene. The CDR3 loop is CASSGASGRAISYEQYF. Here the CDR3 DNA reads TGTGCCAGCAGCGGGGCTAGCGGGAGGGCGATCTCCTACGAGCAGTACTTC.

This clonotype has a count of ten or more. Here the CDR3 reads CASSVATHRTGVGNEQFF. DNA for the CDR3: TGTGCCAGCAGCGTAGCTACCCATCGGACAGGGGTGGGCAATGAGCAGTTCTTC. The rearrangement links TRBV9 to TRBJ2-1; 9 bases line up with TRBD1. CDR1 and CDR2 (germline): SGDLS, YYNGEE. This CDR3 comprises 18 residues. The trim removed 0 bases at V and 6 bases at J, leaving 13 bases unmatched.